The entry that follows covers one T cell receptor (beta chain) sequence. The CDR3 is made up of 12 amino acids. V gave up 8 bases and J gave up 10 bases, with 17 bases separating them. The germline CDR1 and CDR2 sequences are MNHEY and SMNVEV (reference sequence). These data belong to a study of blood T cell repertoires in COVID-19. TCRdb's table, derived via immunoSEQ multiplex PCR, lists solely in-frame clones and lacks some. The sample consists of some 130,000 clones, around nine tenths of them appearing once. The chain links TRBV27 to TRBJ1-1; perhaps TRBD1 as D (6 bases). The TCR sequence derives from a woman in her 70s with COVID-19, enrolled during active disease. The sequenced sample consisted of peripheral blood. The CDR3, as DNA: TGTGCCAGCTCAAACAGGGAAGAAGGAGCTTTCTTT. Its translation: CASSNREEGAFF.